The 25 T cell receptor beta chains listed next were all sequenced from one sample in a study of identical twins. One entry per CDR3 protein results from TCRdb running MiXCR on the 5' RACE reads. The sample carries approximately 550,000 distinct CDR3 sequences, 20% to 25% recorded once. These records were also assigned to another study, of yellow fever vaccine responses in identical twins.

Sequencing was carried out using CD4+ T cells sorted from blood. Receptors were obtained from a woman younger than 30 in good health.

This clonotype was counted between two and nine times. J is TRBJ1-4 and V is TRBV18, with D maybe TRBD1 (6 bases). V lost 5 bases, J lost 6 bases, and 19 bases lay in between. The CDR3 runs to 16 residues. The germline CDR1 and CDR2 sequences are KGHSH and LQKENI. The CDR3 is CASSRGVGGVDEKLFF. The CDR3 nucleotides read TGTGCCAGCTCAAGAGGCGTCGGGGGCGTTGATGAAAAACTGTTTTTT. Drawing the rest from reference TRBV18 and TRBJ1-4, the complete variable domain is NAGVMQNPRHLVRRRGQEARLRCSPMKGHSHVYWYRQLPEEGLKFMVYLQKENIIDESGMPKERFSAEFPKEGPSILRIQQVVRGDSAAYFCASSRGVGGVDEKLFFGSGTQLSVL.

V gene TRBV7-9 combines with J gene TRBJ1-4; 7 nucleotides match TRBD1. Germline values: CDR1 SEHNR, CDR2 FQNEAQ (reference sequence). This CDR3 region has 14 residues. J was trimmed by 7 bases and V by 5 bases; bases with no gene match: 7. CDR3 region: CASSPTGNGEKLFF. CDR3 DNA: TGTGCCAGCAGCCCGACAGGGAATGGTGAAAAACTGTTTTTT.

J is TRBJ2-1 and V is TRBV5-1; D might be TRBD1 or TRBD2, each matching 6 bases. The V gene lost 0 bases and the J gene lost 7 bases, with 14 bases spanning the gap. This CDR3 region has 15 residues. Germline CDR1 and CDR2: SGHRS and YFSETQ. The CDR3 coding sequence is TGCGCCAGCAGCTTGGTCGGGGGCGCGGGAAATGAGCAGTTCTTC. It codes for CASSLVGGAGNEQFF.

The chain has TRBV29-1 and TRBJ1-5, with TRBD1 as a possible D gene (5 bases). V was shortened by 4 bases and J by 3 bases, with 7 bases between the two germline ends. The CDR3 totals 12 residues. Germline-derived CDR1 and CDR2 are SQVTM and ANQGSEA. The CDR3 reads CSVGDLNQPQHF. The CDR3 DNA sequence: TGCAGCGTTGGGGACCTCAATCAGCCCCAGCATTTT. The full variable domain, in which reference TRBV29-1 and TRBJ1-5 provide the parts outside the CDR3, is SAVISQKPSRDICQRGTSLTIQCQVDSQVTMMFWYRQQPGQSLTLIATANQGSEATYESGFVIDKFPISRPNLTFSTLTVSNMSPEDSSIYLCSVGDLNQPQHFGDGTRLSIL.

In its sample, this clonotype was seen a few times. This chain connects TRBV6-1 to TRBJ1-1, with 7 bases fitting TRBD1. Germline CDR1 is MNHNS and CDR2 is SASEGT. This CDR3 spans 15 amino acids. The junction had 12 bases not matched to a gene; V was cut back by 11 bases and J by 0 bases. The CDR3 protein is CAVSRGWMLNTEAFF. For the CDR3, the DNA is TGTGCCGTATCCAGGGGGTGGATGCTGAACACTGAAGCTTTCTTT.

This clonotype was counted only a few times. This chain uses TRBV18 with TRBJ2-3, with TRBD1 matching over 9 bases. The CDR3 is 16 residues long. Trimming cost V 5 bases and J 3 bases; bases outside gene matches: 9. The germline CDR1 and CDR2 sequences are KGHSH and LQKENI. CDR3 protein: CASSSLGTGSTDTQYF. Written as DNA, the CDR3 is TGTGCCAGCTCATCACTTGGGACAGGGTCGACAGATACGCAGTATTTT.

The V call is TRBV20-1, the J call TRBJ1-1, with 12 bases matching TRBD1. Looked up from germline, CDR1 is DFQATT and CDR2 is SNEGSKA (reference sequence). J lost 5 bases, V lost 6 bases, and 13 bases had no gene match. This CDR3 has 16 amino acids. The CDR3 DNA follows: TGCAGTGCCACCAGGCCGGGACAGGGGGCAGGAACTGAAGCTTTCTTT. It yields the protein CSATRPGQGAGTEAFF.

This clonotype was picked up one time. The chain uses TRBV5-1 and TRBJ2-3; 7 bases fit TRBD2. Germline V lookup: CDR1 SGHRS, CDR2 YFSETQ. Trimming removed 4 bases from V and 3 bases from J; junction bases left unmatched: 5. The CDR3 length is 14 residues. The CDR3 spells CASSPGLQTDTQYF. The CDR3, as DNA: TGCGCCAGCAGCCCGGGACTACAGACAGATACGCAGTATTTT.

This clonotype was observed a few times. V gene TRBV9 combines with J gene TRBJ2-5; tentatively, D is TRBD1 or TRBD2 (5 bases each). The ends were cut back, 3 bases at V and 2 bases at J, with 11 bases in the middle. This CDR3 spans 14 amino acids. From germline, CDR1 is SGDLS and CDR2 YYNGEE. CDR3 sequence reads: CASSARGGQETQYF. CDR3 DNA: TGTGCCAGCAGCGCACGGGGCGGGCAAGAGACCCAGTACTTC.

CDR3 loop: CASSQTRDLYGYTF. The DNA for the CDR3 is TGTGCCAGCAGCCAGACCCGGGACCTCTATGGCTACACCTTC. The chain has TRBV7-8 and TRBJ1-2; D is possibly TRBD1 (5 bases). The germline gives CDR1 SGHVS, CDR2 FQNEAQ. The V gene lost 5 bases and the J gene lost 4 bases, with 14 bases spanning the gap. The CDR3 runs 14 residues.

This chain uses TRBV2 with TRBJ2-2; a possible D gene is TRBD2 (6 bases). This CDR3 contains 14 residues. Trimming left V 4 bases short and J 5 bases short, with 11 bases between. CDR1 and CDR2 (germline): SNHLY, FYNNEI. CDR3 coding DNA: TGTGCCAGCAGTGGGGGTGGGGGGACCGGGGAGCTGTTTTTT. Amino acids: CASSGGGGTGELFF.

V usage is TRBV3-1 and J usage is TRBJ2-3, with TRBD2 matching 13 bases. The CDR3 consists of 18 residues. V was pared by 0 bases and J by 4 bases, with 7 bases of the junction left unmatched. Germline CDR1 and CDR2: LGHDT and YNNKEL (reference sequence). The CDR3 DNA reads as TGTGCCAGCAGCCAAGATATGGGACTAGCGGGATACGCAGATACGCAGTATTTT. Amino acids: CASSQDMGLAGYADTQYF.

This clonotype was detected only a few times. The chain carries TRBV4-1 and TRBJ2-5, with 9 positions matching TRBD2. Germline CDR1 MGHRA, CDR2 YSYEKL. The trim removed 0 bases at V and 1 base at J, leaving 3 bases unmatched. The CDR3 runs 16 residues. CDR3 amino acids: CASSQERREGQETQYF. The CDR3 nucleotides read TGCGCCAGCAGCCAAGAACGGCGGGAGGGCCAAGAGACCCAGTACTTC.

This sequence joins TRBV13 and TRBJ2-3, with D perhaps TRBD2 (6 bases). The CDR3 is made up of 16 amino acids. The germline V and J ends were trimmed by 4 bases and 9 bases, with 23 bases remaining between them. Germline V gene lookup returns CDR1 PRHDT and CDR2 FYEKMQ (reference sequence). As DNA, the CDR3 is TGTGCCAGCAGCTCCCTGGCGGGGAAAAACGGGGGAACGCAGTATTTT. It translates to CASSSLAGKNGGTQYF.

This clonotype showed up just a few times. This chain connects TRBV7-8 to TRBJ2-7; no clear D gene. This CDR3 is 13 amino acids long. Germline assignment: CDR1 SGHVS and CDR2 FQNEAQ. Deletions cut 2 bases from V and 0 bases from J, with 5 bases between. The CDR3 bases are TGTGCCAGCAGCTTACGCGTCTCCTACGAGCAGTACGTC. Translation gives CASSLRVSYEQYV.

The chain links TRBV4-1 to TRBJ2-7, with 11 bases matching TRBD2. Germline CDR1 and CDR2: MGHRA and YSYEKL. The CDR3 has 15 residues. V was clipped by 4 bases and J by 2 bases; unmatched bases: 4. CDR3 in amino acids: CASSLTSGDTYEQYF. CDR3 sequence (DNA): TGCGCCAGCAGCCTGACTAGCGGGGACACCTACGAGCAGTACTTC.

V gene TRBV20-1 combines with J gene TRBJ2-1, with TRBD2 identical over 11 bases. The length of the CDR3 is 15 residues. Trimming removed 5 bases from V and 5 bases from J; junction bases left unmatched: 8. Germline assignment: CDR1 DFQATT and CDR2 SNEGSKA (reference sequence). The CDR3 region is CSAPLLAGGNNEQFF. The CDR3 region has the DNA TGCAGTGCTCCCCTTCTAGCGGGGGGTAACAATGAGCAGTTCTTC.

The chain recombines TRBV12-3 or TRBV12-4 with TRBJ1-4; TRBD1 matches at 8 bases. The J segment lost 6 bases and the V segment lost 1 base, leaving 7 bases of the junction unmatched. This CDR3 comprises 16 residues. The CDR3 bases are TGTGCCAGCAGTTTAGGGGTCTACAGGGGGGATGAAAAACTGTTTTTT. Protein: CASSLGVYRGDEKLFF.

V gene TRBV7-9 combines with J gene TRBJ2-3; TRBD1 matches 7 bases. The CDR3 is made up of 15 amino acids. The ends lost 3 bases at V and 0 bases at J; junction bases unmatched: 3. In germline, CDR1 is SEHNR, CDR2 FQNEAQ (reference sequence). The CDR3 is CASSFGDRSTDTQYF. CDR3 DNA sequence: TGTGCCAGCAGCTTTGGGGACAGAAGCACAGATACGCAGTATTTT.

The V gene is TRBV3-1, the J gene TRBJ1-6, with D uncertain. V dropped 1 base and J dropped 7 bases, with 11 bases sitting between them. This CDR3 has 15 residues. Germline values: CDR1 LGHDT, CDR2 YNNKEL (reference sequence). The CDR3 protein is CASSQGTEVNSPLHF. The CDR3 DNA follows: TGTGCCAGCAGCCAAGGGACTGAAGTAAATTCACCCCTCCACTTT. The full variable domain, rest sourced from reference TRBV3-1 and TRBJ1-6, is DTAVSQTPKYLVTQMGNDKSIKCEQNLGHDTMYWYKQDSKKFLKIMFSYNNKELIINETVPNRFSPKSPDKAHLNLHINSLELGDSAVYFCASSQGTEVNSPLHFGNGTRLTVT.

This clonotype was counted between two and nine times. The chain recombines TRBV5-1 with TRBJ2-2, with TRBD2 matching 11 bases. Germline lookup yields CDR1 SGHRS and CDR2 YFSETQ. The V gene end was trimmed by 4 bases and the J gene end by 7 bases; junction bases not matched to a gene: 15. CDR3 size: 18 residues. In nucleotides, the CDR3 is TGCGCCAGCAGCATCACACTCCCGGGACTAGCGGCCGGCGGGGAGCTGTTTTTT. Translated, it gives CASSITLPGLAAGGELFF.

This clonotype showed up many times. This sequence joins TRBV15 and TRBJ2-1; possibly TRBD1 or TRBD2 for D (5 bases each). This CDR3 has 15 residues. Germline assignment: CDR1 LNHNV and CDR2 YYDKDF (reference sequence). V lost 1 base, J lost 4 bases, and 11 bases lay in between. This chain's CDR3 is CATSRVRGGYNEQFF. In DNA, the CDR3 is TGTGCCACCAGCAGAGTACGGGGCGGATACAATGAGCAGTTCTTC. Together with reference TRBV15 and TRBJ2-1, the CDR3 gives the full variable domain: DAMVIQNPRYQVTQFGKPVTLSCSQTLNHNVMYWYQQKSSQAPKLLFHYYDKDFNNEADTPDNFQSRRPNTSFCFLDIRSPGLGDTAMYLCATSRVRGGYNEQFFGPGTRLTVL.

V gene TRBV6-5 combines with J gene TRBJ2-5; 9 bases agree with TRBD2. Germline loops: CDR1 MNHEY, CDR2 SVGAGI. V was pared by 9 bases and J by 12 bases, with 5 bases of the junction left unmatched. This CDR3 has 10 residues. The DNA for the CDR3 is TGTGCCAGGGTACCTAGCGGGGAGTACTTC. Translation gives CARVPSGEYF.

This clonotype has a single count. The CDR3 region has the DNA TGCAGTGCTAGAGACGCCCCGGGGGTTGGGTCCTACAATGAGCAGTTCTTC. It codes for CSARDAPGVGSYNEQFF. The chain combines TRBV20-1 with TRBJ2-1; D may be TRBD2 (6 bases). Germline lookup yields CDR1 DFQATT and CDR2 SNEGSKA (reference sequence). The length of the CDR3 is 17 residues. V shed 0 bases and J shed 1 base, with 16 bases lying between them.

The gene calls are TRBV5-1 and TRBJ1-2; weak D call: TRBD1 (6 bases). Trimming took 1 base from V and 6 from J, leaving 16 bases between them. The CDR3 sequence is 15 residues long. CDR1 and CDR2 (germline): SGHRS, YFSETQ. The chain's CDR3 is CASSLWGGEMNGYTF. The CDR3 region has the DNA TGCGCCAGCAGCTTGTGGGGGGGCGAGATGAATGGCTACACCTTC.